This TCR beta chain originates from a study of cytomegalovirus exposure and HLA in healthy donors. This clone was seen more than once but under ten times. Other DNA sequences in this sample translate to the same CDR3. The germline gives CDR1 LGHNA, CDR2 YNFKEQ. Trimming removed 3 bases at V and 7 bases at J, with 7 bases between. The CDR3 totals 12 residues. The PCR was carried out with 60 Vbeta primers and 13 Jbeta primers. Here immunoSEQ multiplex PCR was the method, and the copy in TCRdb shows in-frame clones only, minus some. The sample has about 40,000 clones, approximately 70% seen once. The sequencing sample was made of PBMCs. The chain employs TRBV4-2 and TRBJ2-1; a weak D match, TRBD1 (5 bases). The TCR comes from a man aged 40-49 years in good health and CMV-seronegative. The CDR3 reads CASSQNRNEQFF. The CDR3 DNA is TGTGCCAGCAGCCAGAACAGGAATGAGCAGTTCTTC.